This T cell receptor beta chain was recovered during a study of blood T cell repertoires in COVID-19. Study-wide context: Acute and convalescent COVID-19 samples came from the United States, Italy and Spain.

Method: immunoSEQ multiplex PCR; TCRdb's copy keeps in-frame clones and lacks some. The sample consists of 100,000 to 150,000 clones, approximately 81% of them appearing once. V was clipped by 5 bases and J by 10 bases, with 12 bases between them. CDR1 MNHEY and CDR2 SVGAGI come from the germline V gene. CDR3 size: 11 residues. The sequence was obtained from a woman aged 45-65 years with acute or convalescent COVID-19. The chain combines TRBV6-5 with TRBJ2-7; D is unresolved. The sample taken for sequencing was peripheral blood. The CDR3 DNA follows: TGTGCCAGCAGTAAAAACACCATCCAGTACTTC. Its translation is CASSKNTIQYF.